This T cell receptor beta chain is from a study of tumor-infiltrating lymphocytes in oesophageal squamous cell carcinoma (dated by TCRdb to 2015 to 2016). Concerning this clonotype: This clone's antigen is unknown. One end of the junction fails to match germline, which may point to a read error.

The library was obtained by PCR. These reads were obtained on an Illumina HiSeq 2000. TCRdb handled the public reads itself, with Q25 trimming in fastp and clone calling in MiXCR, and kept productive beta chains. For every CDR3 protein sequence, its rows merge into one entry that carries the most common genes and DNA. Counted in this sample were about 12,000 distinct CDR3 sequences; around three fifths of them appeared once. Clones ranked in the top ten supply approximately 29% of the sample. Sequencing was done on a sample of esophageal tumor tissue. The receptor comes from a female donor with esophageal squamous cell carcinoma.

The DNA reads as follows: TGTGCCAGCAGCTTAAGCGCGGCGGGGCACACCGGGGAGCTGTTCTTC. The translation is CASSLSAAGHTGELFF. Here the chain combines TRBV7-3 and TRBJ2-5; the D gene is perhaps TRBD2, on 6 matching bases. CDR1 and CDR2 are read off the germline V gene as SGHTA and FQGTGA. The CDR3 has 16 amino acids, counting the end cysteine and phenylalanine. The sequence is cut down to CDR3 DNA, 48 bases in frame from base 1.